The 11 T cell receptor beta chains presented below share a single source sample, sequenced in a study of blood T cell repertoires in COVID-19. The protocol was immunoSEQ multiplex PCR, while the TCRdb copy is restricted to in-frame clones and leaves out a portion. The sample has about 140,000 clones, just under 80% seen once. Sequencing was carried out using peripheral blood. The receptors stem from a woman aged 55-75 years with acute or convalescent COVID-19.

The gene calls are TRBV6-5 and TRBJ1-6; D not certain. V was pared by 7 bases and J by 7 bases, with 11 bases between. In germline, CDR1 is MNHEY, CDR2 SVGAGI. The CDR3 sequence is 13 residues long. The CDR3 DNA is TGTGCCAGCAAGTTTCTTGAGAATTCACCCCTCCACTTT. It yields the protein CASKFLENSPLHF.

The CDR3 sequence is CASSSPSGWDEQFF. In DNA, the CDR3 is TGTGCCAGCAGCTCGCCCTCAGGGTGGGATGAGCAGTTCTTC. The rearrangement uses TRBV11-3 and TRBJ2-1; TRBD1 might be the D (5 bases). This CDR3 is 14 amino acids long. The V end lost 4 bases, the J end lost 8 bases, and 15 bases lay between the germline ends. Germline V gene lookup returns CDR1 SGHNT and CDR2 YENEEA.

This clone was found a few times. The gene calls are TRBV5-1 and TRBJ1-2; possible D gene TRBD1, 5 bases. The CDR3 length is 14 residues. V gave up 6 bases and J gave up 2 bases, with 14 bases separating them. Germline CDR1 reads SGHRS; CDR2 reads YFSETQ. The CDR3 sequence is CASTQWGENYGYTF. For the CDR3, the DNA is TGCGCCAGCACTCAATGGGGGGAAAACTATGGCTACACCTTC.

This clone was counted once. The chain carries TRBV11-1 and TRBJ1-6; possibly TRBD1 for D (6 bases). The CDR3 has 15 residues. V was shortened by 4 bases and J by 8 bases, with 15 bases between the two germline ends. Germline CDR1 SGHAT, CDR2 FQDESV (reference sequence). CDR3 amino acids: CASSSDSRGDSPLHF. The CDR3 nucleotides are TGTGCCAGCAGCTCAGATAGCAGGGGAGATTCACCCCTCCACTTT. Together with reference TRBV11-1 and TRBJ1-6, the CDR3 gives the full variable domain: EAEVAQSPRYKITEKSQAVAFWCDPISGHATLYWYRQILGQGPELLVQFQDESVVDDSQLPKDRFSAERLKGVDSTLKIQPAELGDSAMYLCASSSDSRGDSPLHFGNGTRLTVT.

This clone has a handful of counts. The chain recombines TRBV6-6 with TRBJ1-5, with 7 bases matching TRBD1. V lost 6 bases, J lost 1 base, and 3 bases stayed unmatched. The germline CDR1 and CDR2 sequences are MNHNY and SVGAGI (reference sequence). The CDR3 is 14 residues long. The CDR3 loop is CASSQTGSNQPQHF. DNA of the CDR3: TGTGCCAGCAGCCAGACAGGGAGCAATCAGCCCCAGCATTTT.

The chain employs TRBV28 and TRBJ2-5, with 10 bases identical to TRBD2. CDR3 size: 15 residues. Unmatched junction bases numbered 6, after V lost 5 bases and J lost 3 bases. CDR1 and CDR2 from the germline V gene are MDHEN and SYDVKM. The CDR3 sequence: CASSPRAGGKETQYF. CDR3 in DNA: TGTGCCAGCAGTCCCCGAGCGGGAGGGAAAGAGACCCAGTACTTC.

Many counts were recorded for this clone. This rearrangement joins TRBV20-1 to TRBJ1-3; no definite D call. The germline V gene has CDR1 DFQATT and CDR2 SNEGSKA (reference sequence). The CDR3 runs 14 residues. The germline V and J ends were trimmed by 3 bases and 0 bases, with 9 bases remaining between them. CDR3 bases: TGCAGTGCTAGTCAGAGGAGCTCTGGAAACACCATATATTTT. This codes for CSASQRSSGNTIYF.

The gene calls are TRBV9 and TRBJ2-1; 11 bases agree with TRBD2. From germline, CDR1 is SGDLS and CDR2 YYNGEE. The junction had 5 bases not matched to a gene; V was cut back by 0 bases and J by 6 bases. The CDR3 is 16 residues long. The DNA for the CDR3 is TGTGCCAGCAGCGTAGGAGGACTAGCGGGCAGCAATGAGCAGTTCTTC. It is translated as CASSVGGLAGSNEQFF.

The chain is built from TRBV2 and TRBJ2-7, with D possibly TRBD2 on 6 matching bases. The germline V gene encodes CDR1 SNHLY and CDR2 FYNNEI. The V and J ends lost 6 bases and 4 bases respectively, with 10 bases between them. The CDR3 totals 12 residues. The CDR3 loop reads CASSELAYEQYF. For the CDR3, the DNA is TGTGCCAGCAGCGAACTAGCTTACGAGCAGTACTTC.

This clone appeared once. The rearrangement joins TRBV6-5 to TRBJ2-7; 8 bases align to TRBD1. J gave up 4 bases and V 5 bases, and 4 bases lay outside the gene matches. From germline, CDR1 is MNHEY and CDR2 SVGAGI. The CDR3 loop spans 13 amino acids. The CDR3 bases are TGTGCCAGCAGTCGACAGGGGTGGTACGAGCAGTACTTC. Protein: CASSRQGWYEQYF.

This clone was detected many times. The gene calls are TRBV6-4 and TRBJ1-2; D is perhaps TRBD1 (5 bases). This CDR3 contains 11 residues. Trimming took off 9 bases at V and 10 bases at J, with 15 bases between the two ends. Germline-derived CDR1 and CDR2 are MRHNA and SNTAGT. CDR3 residues: CARSPRAVYTF. CDR3 nucleotides: TGTGCCAGATCACCCAGGGCGGTCTACACCTTC.